This TCR beta chain is drawn from a study of cytomegalovirus exposure and HLA in healthy donors. For this clone: Its specificity is unknown.

Study-level results: The TCR clusters that emerged in the first cohort tended, a later analysis found, to co-occur in the 120 validation repertoires.

The CDR3 covers 16 residues. Deletions cut 4 bases from V and 5 bases from J, with 18 bases between. Germline CDR1 MNHNS, CDR2 SASEGT. Sequencing was performed with immunoSEQ multiplex PCR; in TCRdb, only in-frame clones are kept and a portion is missing. The data hold 57,000 or so clones, with 85% to 95% observed a single time. This rearrangement joins TRBV6-1 to TRBJ2-1; a weak D match, TRBD1 (6 bases). The source of this sequence is a man aged 18 to 29 in good health and CMV-seronegative. The sample taken for sequencing was PBMCs. The CDR3 DNA reads TGTGCCAGCAGTGTACGGGACATGGAAAACCACAATGAGCAGTTCTTC. Translating gives CASSVRDMENHNEQFF.